This T cell receptor beta chain was recorded in a study of identical twins. Notes on the study in general: Compared with unrelated sharing, twin-shared out-of-frame alpha sequences had more low-probability sequences.

On this clonotype: Its antigen is not known.

CDR1 and CDR2 (germline): LGHNA, YSLEER. V gave up 1 base and J gave up 5 bases; unmatched junction bases: 10. The CDR3 covers 17 residues. Each CDR3 protein gets one entry after TCRdb re-called the 5' RACE reads with MiXCR. This repertoire shows roughly 750,000 distinct CDR3 sequences, 21% found once; its top ten account for 4% to 4.5%. These data also featured in a second study, about T cells expressing NK-cell markers. As that study records: Topping the CD3+CD56-NKG2C+ fraction as well were these clonotypes, in a few donors.

The TCR originated in a woman between 18 and 30 years old in good health. The chain uses TRBV4-3 and TRBJ2-2, with TRBD2 matching 7 bases. Sequencing input: PBMCs. The CDR3 loop reads CASSQVLVGGRTGELFF. CDR3 sequence (DNA): TGCGCCAGCAGCCAAGTGCTTGTGGGCGGGAGAACCGGGGAGCTGTTTTTT.